This passage covers 16 T cell receptor beta chains from one sample sequenced in a study of technical replicates of blood from a handful of donors. Clones were sequenced by immunoSEQ multiplex PCR, and TCRdb holds only the in-frame ones, with some missing. Found here are roughly 80,000 clones, roughly 90% of them singletons; the top ten hold 0.2% to 0.25%. Sequencing was done on a sample of T cells isolated from PBMCs. All receptors derive from a human donor in good health.

This clone was seen only once. The chain couples TRBV6-4 to TRBJ2-6; the match to TRBD1 covers 9 bases. Looked up from germline, CDR1 is MRHNA and CDR2 is SNTAGT. Trimming removed 3 bases from V and 4 bases from J; junction bases left unmatched: 4. The CDR3 consists of 16 residues. The CDR3 protein is CASSEQGARGANVLTF. DNA for the CDR3: TGTGCCAGCAGTGAACAGGGGGCGCGGGGGGCCAACGTCCTGACTTTC.

The chain recombines TRBV5-3 with TRBJ2-5, with D maybe TRBD1 (6 bases). TRBV5-3 falls under the ORF class, with uncertain function. The CDR3 has 13 residues. The ends were cut back, 0 bases at V and 8 bases at J, with 11 bases in the middle. The CDR3 region is CARSLEGVETQYF. In DNA form, the CDR3 reads TGTGCCAGAAGCTTGGAGGGGGTTGAAACCCAGTACTTC.

This clone was detected only a few times. The chain recombines TRBV19 with TRBJ1-1; 7 bases match TRBD1. Germline assignment: CDR1 LNHDA and CDR2 SQIVND (reference sequence). This CDR3 has 16 residues. The V gene end was trimmed by 8 bases and the J gene end by 1 base; junction bases not matched to a gene: 13. This CDR3 reads CASGPGGSRANTEAFF. The DNA for the CDR3 is TGTGCCAGTGGGCCAGGGGGGTCGAGGGCGAACACTGAAGCTTTCTTT.

The gene calls are TRBV28 and TRBJ2-7; D might be TRBD1 (7 bases). V gave up 4 bases and J gave up 4 bases, with 23 bases separating them. The CDR3 length is 17 residues. Germline V gives CDR1 MDHEN, CDR2 SYDVKM. The CDR3 is CASSSFWRGRNVYEQYF. The CDR3 nucleotides read TGTGCCAGCAGTTCATTTTGGAGGGGGCGTAATGTTTACGAGCAGTACTTC.

This chain uses TRBV7-9 with TRBJ2-1; 7 positions match TRBD2. V shed 5 bases, J shed 5 bases, and the junction held 9 bases outside the gene matches. The CDR3 sequence is 15 residues long. Germline assignment: CDR1 SEHNR and CDR2 FQNEAQ (reference sequence). This CDR3 reads CASSPIAGPDNEQFF. The CDR3 DNA reads TGTGCCAGCAGCCCAATAGCGGGCCCAGACAATGAGCAGTTCTTC.

The chain carries TRBV7-9 and TRBJ1-1; 7 nucleotides line up with TRBD1. The CDR3 has 13 amino acids. Germline values: CDR1 SEHNR, CDR2 FQNEAQ (reference sequence). The V gene end was trimmed by 10 bases and the J gene end by 3 bases; junction bases not matched to a gene: 8. For the CDR3, the DNA is TGTGCCACAGACAGGGCTGGGGACACTGAAGCTTTCTTT. This sequence encodes CATDRAGDTEAFF.

This chain uses TRBV18 with TRBJ1-1, with 7 bases that match TRBD1. The CDR3 length is 13 residues. Trimming took 8 bases from V and 5 from J; bases not matched to a gene: 8. Germline values: CDR1 KGHSH, CDR2 LQKENI. Here the CDR3 reads CASKTGDETEAFF. As DNA, the CDR3 is TGTGCCAGCAAAACAGGGGATGAGACTGAAGCTTTCTTT.

CDR3 sequence reads: CASSYSGTGGSYEQYF. DNA for the CDR3: TGTGCCAGCAGTTACTCCGGGACAGGGGGCTCCTACGAGCAGTACTTC. The V and J genes are TRBV6-6 and TRBJ2-7; the match to TRBD1 covers 11 bases. Trimming at V came to 0 bases and at J to 0 bases, leaving 1 base not matched to a gene. Germline V gene data show CDR1 as MNHNY and CDR2 as SVGAGI (reference sequence). The CDR3 runs 16 residues.

The chain links TRBV5-6 to TRBJ2-6, with D tentatively TRBD2 (5 bases). Trimming pared 5 bases from V and 3 bases from J, leaving 15 bases between. The V gene's germline CDR1 is SGHDT and CDR2 YYEEEE. CDR3 size: 16 residues. CDR3 nucleotide sequence: TGTGCCAGCAGTCCCGCTCGGGGAAGTGGGGCCAACGTCCTGACTTTC. Translating gives CASSPARGSGANVLTF.

The V call is TRBV9, the J call TRBJ2-1; 9 bases are a match to TRBD2. The germline gives CDR1 SGDLS, CDR2 YYNGEE. V lost 0 bases, J lost 6 bases, and 13 bases stayed unmatched. The CDR3 is made up of 18 amino acids. The CDR3 here is CASSVDLWSSGKGNEQFF. The DNA of the CDR3 is TGTGCCAGCAGCGTAGATTTGTGGTCTAGCGGGAAGGGCAATGAGCAGTTCTTC. The variable domain in full, with the rest retrieved from reference TRBV9 and TRBJ2-1, is DSGVTQTPKHLITATGQRVTLRCSPRSGDLSVYWYQQSLDQGLQFLIQYYNGEERAKGNILERFSAQQFPDLHSELNLSSLELGDSALYFCASSVDLWSSGKGNEQFFGPGTRLTVL.

The chain employs TRBV7-6 and TRBJ2-1; 8 bases are a match to TRBD2. Germline V CDR1 and CDR2: SGHVS, FNYEAQ. V trimming: 5 bases; J trimming: 0 bases; junction bases outside the gene matches: 3. The CDR3 has 15 residues. CDR3: CASSNSGASYNEQFF. DNA of the CDR3: TGTGCCAGCAGCAATAGCGGGGCCTCCTACAATGAGCAGTTCTTC.

The chain recombines TRBV10-1 with TRBJ2-7, with 7 bases aligning to TRBD1. The CDR3 consists of 15 residues. J gave up 1 base and V 7 bases, and 10 bases lay outside the gene matches. Per germline, CDR1 WNHNN and CDR2 SYGVQD (reference sequence). CDR3 nucleotide sequence: TGCGCCAGCAAGATAAGACAGGGACGGTCCTACGAGCAGTACTTC. Amino acids: CASKIRQGRSYEQYF.

This chain connects TRBV6-5 to TRBJ2-7; 8 bases fit TRBD2. The CDR3 is 15 residues long. Germline V CDR1 and CDR2: MNHEY, SVGAGI. J was trimmed by 4 bases and V by 6 bases; bases with no gene match: 11. As DNA, the CDR3 is TGTGCCAGCAGCGCTCGGGGGGGGGCCCCATACGAGCAGTACTTC. Its protein is CASSARGGAPYEQYF.

The V call is TRBV6-1, the J call TRBJ1-2; 9 positions agree with TRBD1. Germline V CDR1 and CDR2: MNHNS, SASEGT. V shed 6 bases and J 2 bases; nucleotides not matched to a gene: 4. There are 14 residues in the CDR3. DNA of the CDR3: TGTGCCAGCAGAGACAGGGGGATGAACTATGGCTACACCTTC. Translating gives CASRDRGMNYGYTF.

The gene calls are TRBV30 and TRBJ1-6; weak D call: TRBD1 (6 bases). Germline-derived CDR1 and CDR2 are GTSNPN and SVGIG (reference sequence). This CDR3 region has 15 residues. V lost 7 bases to trimming and J lost 0 bases, with 13 bases between them. CDR3 bases: TGTGCCTTCCCGGACAGCGACTCCTATAATTCACCCCTCCACTTT. The encoded protein is CAFPDSDSYNSPLHF.

The CDR3 DNA sequence: TGTGCCAGCAGCCTGTCTCGCGAACACACCGGGGAGCTGTTTTTT. Translation gives CASSLSREHTGELFF. The rearrangement joins TRBV7-2 to TRBJ2-2; no reliable D call. Germline V CDR1 and CDR2: SGHTA, FQGNSA. The V gene lost 5 bases and the J gene lost 3 bases, with 13 bases spanning the gap. The CDR3 loop spans 15 amino acids.